The clone carrying this TCR beta chain has just a few counts. This entry is derived from a study of blood T cell repertoires in COVID-19. For the study at large: PBMCs, B-cell-depleted T cells, or T cells were the source of the cDNA or gDNA that made up the material.

Germline V gene sequence: CDR1 WSHSY, CDR2 SAAADI. The V end lost 6 bases, the J end lost 4 bases, and 12 bases lay between the germline ends. The CDR3 length is 14 residues. In the original workflow: By means of reference gene primer amplification, nucleated cell counts were estimated. This table comes from immunoSEQ multiplex PCR, and its TCRdb copy is limited to in-frame clones, with some not included. Clone size and V and J calls were adopted from that table, with D and trimming inferred from the DNA. This table has 200,000 to 250,000 clones, about 85% appearing once. This chain joins TRBV10-2 and TRBJ2-2; D perhaps matches TRBD1 (6 bases). The material sequenced was peripheral blood. The clonotype originates from a woman in her 50s with COVID-19, enrolled during active disease. The CDR3 DNA sequence: TGCGCCAGCAGCGTACAGGGTTTCACCGGGGAGCTGTTTTTT. Protein product: CASSVQGFTGELFF.